The sequence of this TCR beta chain was determined in a study of blood T cell repertoires in COVID-19. On the study more broadly: COVID-19 samples, acute and convalescent, were from the United States, Italy and Spain. The cDNA or gDNA used as material had been derived from T cells, B-cell-depleted T cells, or PBMCs.

The CDR3 contains 13 residues. V lost 2 bases and J 4 bases, leaving 6 bases between the germline ends. Germline V gives CDR1 ENHRY, CDR2 SYGVKD. Assay: immunoSEQ multiplex PCR; the TCRdb copy retains only in-frame clones and omits some. The sample records about 240,000 clones, just under 85% being singletons. The specimen sequenced was peripheral blood. The receptor was derived from a woman aged 80 or older with acute or convalescent COVID-19. The chain links TRBV10-3 to TRBJ1-5; D not certain. This CDR3 is CAISEPPNQPQHF. The CDR3, as DNA: TGTGCCATCAGTGAGCCCCCAAATCAGCCCCAGCATTTT.